Following are 11 T cell receptor beta chains from one sample sequenced in a study of regulatory T cells in long-lasting Graves disease. The time point here: newly diagnosed GD, antithyroid drugs for less than 3 months. PBMC RNA was the source of the TCR library. The TCR beta library used iRepertoire HTBI primers with Arm-PCR amplification of CDR3. One entry per CDR3 protein results from TCRdb running MiXCR on the multiplex PCR reads. The top ten clones hold 13% to 15% of a sample with roughly 250,000 distinct CDR3 sequences, around 19% of them seen once. This sample was also put to use in a study of T cells in Graves' hyperthyroidism and ophthalmopathy.

The sequencing used peripheral blood mononuclear cells (PBMCs), collected at new diagnosis, from a patient treated with antithyroid drugs. The source of these receptors is a woman aged 25 to 39 with Graves disease.

The rearrangement uses TRBV11-2 and TRBJ2-5; D assignment may be TRBD1 or TRBD2 (5 bases each). The CDR3 extends over 16 amino acids. With 1 base removed from V and 3 bases from J, the gap between germline ends came to 15 bases. The germline V gene has CDR1 SGHAT and CDR2 FQNNGV. The CDR3: CASSLAPGTGKETQYF. The CDR3 DNA sequence: TGTGCCAGCAGCTTAGCGCCCGGGACGGGAAAAGAGACCCAGTACTTC.

This clonotype was found many times. The rearrangement joins TRBV20-1 to TRBJ2-1; D gene unclear. The J call may not be correct, given that the DNA end is closer to TRBJ2-5. The CDR3 covers 13 residues. Germline loops: CDR1 DFQATT, CDR2 SNEGSKA (reference sequence). This chain's CDR3 is CSARARNKETQYF. CDR3 nucleotide sequence: TGCAGTGCTAGAGCCCGGAATAAAGAGACCCAGTACTTC.

This clonotype was picked up a small number of times. This sequence joins TRBV20-1 and TRBJ2-1, with 9 positions matching TRBD2. The CDR3 loop spans 14 amino acids. CDR1 and CDR2 from the germline V gene are DFQATT and SNEGSKA (reference sequence). CDR3 sequence (DNA): TGCAGCCCCAAAGGGACTAGCAAATACAATGAGCAGTTCTTC. Translation gives CSPKGTSKYNEQFF.

This clonotype was seen at least ten times. The genes are TRBV24-1 and TRBJ2-3; TRBD2 matches 7 bases. The junction had 13 bases not matched to a gene; V was cut back by 4 bases and J by 4 bases. This CDR3 comprises 17 residues. Germline lookup yields CDR1 KGHDR and CDR2 SFDVKD. Here the CDR3 DNA reads TGTGCCACCAGTGACCCCACCGGGGGGACCCAGGCAGATACGCAGTATTTT. Protein: CATSDPTGGTQADTQYF.

In its sample, this clonotype was seen once. The chain is built from TRBV5-4 and TRBJ2-1, with 9 bases identical to TRBD1. Looked up from germline, CDR1 is SGHNT and CDR2 is YYREEE (reference sequence). The CDR3 is made up of 15 amino acids. V shed 4 bases, J shed 5 bases, and the junction held 7 bases outside the gene matches. Written as DNA, the CDR3 is TGTGCCAGCAGCCCCCCGGGACAGGGTAACAATGAGCAGTTCTTC. This encodes CASSPPGQGNNEQFF.

In this sample, this clonotype turned up many times. The chain joins TRBV12-3 or TRBV12-4 to TRBJ1-5; D remains unclear. This CDR3 comprises 13 residues. Deletions cut 3 bases from V and 5 bases from J, with 8 bases between. The CDR3 DNA sequence: TGTGCCAGCAGTTTCGGACGAGATCAGCCCCAGCATTTT. Its protein is CASSFGRDQPQHF.

This clonotype was seen repeatedly, ten times or more. The gene calls are TRBV20-1 and TRBJ2-1, with D perhaps given as TRBD1 or TRBD2 (5 bases each). Germline V CDR1 and CDR2: DFQATT, SNEGSKA (reference sequence). Trimming took 1 base from V and 9 from J, leaving 13 bases between them. The CDR3 has 13 residues. The CDR3 here is CSARVEVRGEQFF. The CDR3 DNA reads as TGCAGTGCTAGAGTCGAGGTGAGGGGTGAGCAGTTCTTC.

Ten or more counts support this clonotype. The chain recombines TRBV5-1 with TRBJ2-5; 7 bases align to TRBD1. Looked up from germline, CDR1 is SGHRS and CDR2 is YFSETQ. V shed 4 bases, J shed 0 bases, and the junction held 6 bases outside the gene matches. This CDR3 is 15 amino acids long. CDR3 bases: TGCGCCAGCAGCAAGAAGGGGACAGACCAAGAGACCCAGTACTTC. Its protein is CASSKKGTDQETQYF.

This clonotype was counted ten times or more. CDR3 sequence (DNA): TGTGCCAGCAGCCAAGCAGGTACCGGCAGGGGGGACGAGCAGTACTTC. Its translation: CASSQAGTGRGDEQYF. This chain joins TRBV3-1 and TRBJ2-7; weak D call: TRBD1 (7 bases). Trimming cost V 1 base and J 5 bases, with 18 bases left between them. This CDR3 has 16 residues. The germline V gene has CDR1 LGHDT and CDR2 YNNKEL (reference sequence).

This clonotype was seen at least ten times. The rearrangement uses TRBV5-5 and TRBJ1-4; D is uncertain. Germline values: CDR1 SGHKS, CDR2 YYEKEE (reference sequence). Trimming pared 3 bases from V and 7 bases from J, leaving 13 bases between. This CDR3 region has 14 residues. CDR3 coding DNA: TGTGCCAGCAGCTATTGGAGGGATGGTGAAAAACTGTTTTTT. Protein product: CASSYWRDGEKLFF. Based on the CDR3 plus reference TRBV5-5 and TRBJ1-4, the full variable domain is DAGVTQSPTHLIKTRGQQVTLRCSPISGHKSVSWYQQVLGQGPQFIFQYYEKEERGRGNFPDRFSARQFPNYSSELNVNALLLGDSALYLCASSYWRDGEKLFFGSGTQLSVL.

The sample holds a few counts of this clonotype. The chain is built from TRBV7-8 and TRBJ2-1, with 10 bases fitting TRBD1. The CDR3 is 15 residues long. Germline CDR1 and CDR2: SGHVS and FQNEAQ. The ends lost 5 bases at V and 6 bases at J; junction bases unmatched: 7. CDR3 bases: TGTGCCAGCAGCCCCGTGAGGACAGGGGGCAATGAGCAGTTCTTC. This codes for CASSPVRTGGNEQFF.